This T cell receptor beta chain was recorded in a study of cytomegalovirus exposure and HLA in healthy donors. At the level of the study: From HLA-typed donors, an early data release held 70 million to 100 million unique TCRs. Findings and limits, study-wide: Evidence from a later analysis indicated that most CMV-associated TCR beta chains looked HLA-restricted.

For this clone: The antigen remains undetermined.

V lost 4 bases and J lost 0, with 9 bases in between. The CDR3 is 14 amino acids. The germline CDR1 and CDR2 sequences are MNHNS and SASEGT. PCR employed 60 Vbeta and 13 Jbeta primers. In the study's own analysis: Tens of millions of unique TCR beta chains, roughly 11 million of them shared, were counted by a later analysis. Libraries were prepared by immunoSEQ multiplex PCR; TCRdb keeps only in-frame clonotypes and omits some of them. D and trimming were read from the DNA, whereas the V and J calls and clone size are those reported in that table. The sample gives about 96,000 clones, approximately 74% of which show up once; 3% is in the top ten.

The receptor's source is a female donor in good health and CMV-seropositive. J is TRBJ1-1 and V is TRBV6-1; a weak D match, TRBD1 (5 bases). Sequenced sample: PBMCs. CDR3 bases: TGTGCCAGCAGTGTAGGGGCTTTGAACACTGAAGCTTTCTTT. This translates into CASSVGALNTEAFF.